Following are 17 T cell receptor beta chains from one sample sequenced in a study of blood T cells in healthy people across ages. A second PCR of about 7 to 12 cycles used a sample-barcoded 5' primer and a J-beta primer mix. TCRdb ran MiXCR on the 5' RACE reads and lists one entry per CDR3 protein. The sample has roughly 1.4 million distinct CDR3 sequences, approximately 59% seen once. Source material: blood. Source of these receptors: a man younger than 35 in good health.

This clonotype appeared a few times. J is TRBJ2-1 and V is TRBV4-1; D gene uncertain. The germline V gene encodes CDR1 MGHRA and CDR2 YSYEKL. Trimming stripped 8 bases from V and 1 base from J, with 9 bases between. The CDR3 consists of 13 residues. The CDR3, as DNA: TGCGCCAGCGGCAAGATATCCTACAATGAGCAGTTCTTC. This gives the protein CASGKISYNEQFF.

The chain is built from TRBV20-1 and TRBJ2-4; D not certain. The CDR3 has 15 amino acids. The V and J ends lost 5 bases and 0 bases respectively, with 14 bases between them. CDR1 DFQATT and CDR2 SNEGSKA come from the germline V gene (reference sequence). CDR3 region: CSAWALNVAKNIQYF. Here the CDR3 DNA reads TGCAGTGCTTGGGCCCTAAACGTAGCCAAAAACATTCAGTACTTC.

This rearrangement joins TRBV2 to TRBJ2-7; tentatively, D is TRBD1 (6 bases). The germline V gene encodes CDR1 SNHLY and CDR2 FYNNEI. The V gene lost 6 bases and the J gene lost 2 bases, with 17 bases spanning the gap. The CDR3 loop spans 15 amino acids. In DNA, the CDR3 is TGTGCCAGCAGCGATTACAGGGTTAGCACCTACGAGCAGTACTTC. Translated: CASSDYRVSTYEQYF.

This rearrangement joins TRBV25-1 to TRBJ2-5, with 7 bases aligning to TRBD2. Germline V CDR1 and CDR2: MGHDK, SYGVNS. Trimming took 1 base from V and 5 from J; bases not matched to a gene: 4. The CDR3 has 14 amino acids. The CDR3, as DNA: TGTGCCAGCAGTGAATTTTTGGGGGGGGAGACCCAGTACTTC. Translated, it gives CASSEFLGGETQYF.

V is TRBV5-1 and J is TRBJ2-5; TRBD2 agrees at 7 bases. Trimming took 2 bases from V and 3 from J; bases not matched to a gene: 10. In germline, CDR1 is SGHRS, CDR2 YFSETQ. The CDR3 is 16 residues long. CDR3 sequence reads: CASSLWERLAEETQYF. The CDR3 bases are TGCGCCAGCAGCTTATGGGAGAGGCTAGCGGAAGAGACCCAGTACTTC.

The genes are TRBV7-9 and TRBJ2-5, with a weak D call TRBD2 (7 bases). This CDR3 contains 15 residues. V lost 4 bases and J 3 bases, leaving 15 bases between the germline ends. Germline CDR1 is SEHNR and CDR2 is FQNEAQ (reference sequence). The CDR3 nucleotides are TGTGCCAGCAGCTACAAAGGGAGGGGGGAAGAGACCCAGTACTTC. Amino acid sequence: CASSYKGRGEETQYF.

The rearrangement uses TRBV27 and TRBJ2-7, with D possibly called TRBD1 or TRBD2 (5 bases each). Trimming took 7 bases from V and 4 from J, leaving 20 bases between them. The CDR3 has 15 amino acids. Per the germline V gene, CDR1 is MNHEY and CDR2 is SMNVEV (reference sequence). The CDR3 sequence: CASTNAHSGPYEQYF. The CDR3 nucleotides read TGTGCCAGCACTAACGCCCATTCGGGACCTTACGAGCAGTACTTC.

There are a few counts of this clonotype. The chain carries TRBV6-1 and TRBJ2-1, with 8 bases that match TRBD2. From germline, CDR1 is MNHNS and CDR2 SASEGT. This CDR3 spans 15 amino acids. The trim removed 4 bases at V and 4 bases at J, leaving 6 bases unmatched. CDR3: CASSVTGGSYNEQFF. Here the CDR3 DNA reads TGTGCCAGCAGTGTTACGGGGGGGTCTTACAATGAGCAGTTCTTC.

This CDR3 is CASSLEGGHEQYF. CDR3 DNA sequence: TGTGCCAGCAGCTTGGAAGGGGGCCACGAGCAGTACTTC. The chain combines TRBV5-6 with TRBJ2-4; 7 bases fit TRBD1. The DNA end is a closer match to TRBJ2-7, so the J assignment may be wrong. Germline V lookup: CDR1 SGHDT, CDR2 YYEEEE. This CDR3 contains 13 residues.

Remarks on this clonotype: A read error may account for a junction end that differs from germline. This chain joins TRBV6-2 or TRBV6-3 and TRBJ2-1; TRBD1 matches at 11 bases. Germline-derived CDR1 and CDR2 are MNHEY and SVGEGT. The CDR3 runs 15 residues. CDR3 residues: CVSISPGTGGNEQFF. CDR3 sequence (DNA): TGTGTCAGCATCTCCCCCGGGACAGGGGGTAATGAGCAGTTCTTC.

The chain employs TRBV27 and TRBJ1-2; D possibly corresponds to TRBD1 (6 bases). CDR3 size: 15 residues. Germline V lookup: CDR1 MNHEY, CDR2 SMNVEV (reference sequence). Trimming removed 3 bases from V and 2 bases from J, with 13 bases in between. The CDR3 sequence is CASSLGRQANYGYTF. CDR3 nucleotides: TGTGCCAGCAGTTTGGGGAGACAGGCCAACTATGGCTACACCTTC.

The chain combines TRBV27 with TRBJ1-2, with TRBD1 matching over 9 bases. The ends lost 0 bases at V and 7 bases at J; junction bases unmatched: 3. The length of the CDR3 is 14 residues. CDR1 is MNHEY and CDR2 is SMNVEV in the germline V gene (reference sequence). CDR3 bases: TGTGCCAGCAGTTTATCGGGACAGGGATGTGGCTACACCTTC. Its protein is CASSLSGQGCGYTF.

The chain combines TRBV10-3 with TRBJ2-7; D is perhaps TRBD1 (5 bases). This CDR3 comprises 15 residues. The germline CDR1 and CDR2 sequences are ENHRY and SYGVKD. Trimming took off 3 bases at V and 2 bases at J, with 14 bases between the two ends. The CDR3 loop reads CAISEATDIPYEQYF. CDR3 sequence (DNA): TGTGCCATCAGTGAAGCGACAGATATTCCCTACGAGCAGTACTTC.

This chain joins TRBV6-5 and TRBJ2-7; D possibly matches TRBD1 or TRBD2 (5 bases each). Deletions cut 8 bases from V and 2 bases from J, with 7 bases between. The length of the CDR3 is 11 residues. Per the germline V gene, CDR1 is MNHEY and CDR2 is SVGAGI. CDR3 residues: CASGDAYEQYF. The DNA for the CDR3 is TGTGCCAGCGGGGACGCCTACGAGCAGTACTTC.

The CDR3 region has the DNA TGTGCCAGCAACGTCCAGGACAGGGGGTACTATGGCTACACCTTC. Translating gives CASNVQDRGYYGYTF. The chain carries TRBV6-2 or TRBV6-3 and TRBJ1-2; the match to TRBD1 covers 10 bases. The J segment lost 3 bases and the V segment lost 7 bases, leaving 8 bases of the junction unmatched. Germline loops: CDR1 MNHEY, CDR2 SVGEGT. The CDR3 has 15 residues.

This clonotype has a count of ten or more. The chain carries TRBV29-1 and TRBJ1-2; D perhaps matches TRBD1 (6 bases). Germline values: CDR1 SQVTM, CDR2 ANQGSEA. The CDR3 has 12 residues. V was pared by 7 bases and J by 4 bases, with 13 bases between. CDR3 in DNA: TGCAGCGCCAGCGACAGGTTCTATGGCTACACCTTC. Residues: CSASDRFYGYTF.

This clonotype turned up a few times. The chain combines TRBV29-1 with TRBJ2-1; 7 nucleotides match TRBD1. The germline V gene encodes CDR1 SQVTM and CDR2 ANQGSEA. The CDR3 contains 13 residues. The V gene end was trimmed by 4 bases and the J gene end by 3 bases; junction bases not matched to a gene: 3. The chain's CDR3 is CSVVGTDYNEQFF. In DNA, the CDR3 is TGCAGCGTTGTAGGGACAGACTACAATGAGCAGTTCTTC.